This TCR beta chain was found in a study of blood T cell repertoires in COVID-19. Across the study: The United States, Italy and Spain provided the acute and convalescent COVID-19 samples. PBMCs, B-cell-depleted T cells, or T cells were the source of the cDNA or gDNA that made up the material.

Sequencing used immunoSEQ multiplex PCR; TCRdb keeps in-frame clones, though not all of them. The data show 200,000 to 300,000 clones, 80% to 90% seen once. Sequencing input: peripheral blood. This sequence was found in a man older than 75 with acute or convalescent COVID-19.

The CDR3, as DNA: TGTGCCAGCAGTTTGCGACAGGGGACCTACGAGCAGTACTTC. Protein product: CASSLRQGTYEQYF. The chain has TRBV28 and TRBJ2-7; 8 bases are a match to TRBD1. Per the germline V gene, CDR1 is MDHEN and CDR2 is SYDVKM. V was pared by 3 bases and J by 2 bases, with 3 bases of the junction left unmatched. The CDR3 totals 14 residues. The full variable domain, in which reference TRBV28 and TRBJ2-7 provide the parts outside the CDR3, is DVKVTQSSRYLVKRTGEKVFLECVQDMDHENMFWYRQDPGLGLRLIYFSYDVKMKEKGDIPEGYSVSREKKERFSLILESASTNQTSMYLCASSLRQGTYEQYFGPGTRLTVT.